This T cell receptor (beta chain) was recovered during a study of blood T cell repertoires in COVID-19. Assay: immunoSEQ multiplex PCR; the TCRdb copy retains only in-frame clones and omits some. The sample shows more than 130,000 clones, more than 70% of them seen only once. The V gene's germline CDR1 is SEHNR and CDR2 FQNEAQ (reference sequence). The CDR3 extends over 15 amino acids. V lost 1 base to trimming and J lost 6 bases, with 10 bases between them. The sequenced sample consisted of peripheral blood. V gene TRBV7-9 combines with J gene TRBJ1-6, with D possibly being TRBD1 (5 bases). The receptor was isolated from a man in his forties or fifties with active or convalescent COVID-19. The CDR3 DNA reads as TGTGCCAGCAGCTTAGGGACAACCTCTAATTCACCCCTCCACTTT. Encoded protein: CASSLGTTSNSPLHF.